This T cell receptor beta chain appears in the sequencing data of a study of shared clonotypes between healthy human individuals. Naive CD8 cells, CD45RO-negative and positively selected for CCR7, excluded terminally differentiated effector memory CD45RA+ cells. Donors had no recently reported acute infections or vaccinations and were HIV-negative. Assay: immunoSEQ multiplex PCR; the TCRdb copy retains only in-frame clones and omits some. The data hold roughly 550,000 clones, with just under 97% observed a single time. The CDR3 runs 14 residues. Trimming cost V 6 bases and J 4 bases, with 12 bases left between them. The germline CDR1 and CDR2 sequences are WSHSY and SAAADI.

The rearrangement uses TRBV10-2 and TRBJ2-2; D unresolved. The receptor's source is a woman younger than 45 in good health. Source material: naive CD8+ T cells sorted from blood. The CDR3 DNA is TGCGCCAGCAGCGTGCTCCCGGCCACCGGGGAGCTGTTTTTT. Translation gives CASSVLPATGELFF.